This T cell receptor beta chain derives from a study of blood T cell repertoires in COVID-19. Study at large: Specimens from acute and convalescent COVID-19 originated in the United States, Italy and Spain.

This CDR3 comprises 16 residues. CDR1 is MNHEY, CDR2 SVGAGI, per germline. V was clipped by 4 bases and J by 7 bases; unmatched bases: 10. Original methodology: Scientists estimated how many nucleated cells there were by amplifying reference gene primers. The assay was immunoSEQ multiplex PCR, and TCRdb's table has in-frame clones only and misses some. The V and J calls and clone size are taken from that table; D and trimming were inferred from the DNA. Found here are roughly 260,000 clones, 82% of them singletons; the top ten hold roughly 4.6%. The V call is TRBV6-5, the J call TRBJ1-6, with TRBD1 matching over 7 bases. The TCR originated in a woman at least 80 years old with active or convalescent COVID-19. The specimen sequenced was peripheral blood. The CDR3: CASSSHSGGSNSPLHF. The CDR3, as DNA: TGTGCCAGCAGTTCCCACTCAGGGGGGTCGAATTCACCCCTCCACTTT.